These 8 T cell receptor beta chains originate from one sample sequenced in a study of OX40 agonist ivuxolimab in advanced cancers. The repertoire was sequenced with immunoSEQ multiplex PCR; TCRdb's copy has only in-frame clones and lacks some. This sample has more than 60,000 clones, with around 73% found just once. Sample: CD4+ or CD8+ T cells sorted from blood, taken in a trial of the OX40 agonist ivuxolimab. Source of these receptors: an adult with an advanced solid tumor such as melanoma, head and neck, liver or kidney cancer.

The V and J genes are TRBV5-1 and TRBJ2-1; no definite D call. V lost 6 bases and J lost 8, with 21 bases in between. This CDR3 has 15 amino acids. CDR1 SGHRS and CDR2 YFSETQ come from the germline V gene. DNA of the CDR3: TGCGCCAGCAAGATCTCGAGCCCCCGTTATGATGAGCAGTTCTTC. It encodes CASKISSPRYDEQFF.

The count of this clone is one. This rearrangement joins TRBV7-9 to TRBJ2-1, with D perhaps matching TRBD2 (6 bases). Deletions cut 8 bases from V and 5 bases from J, with 16 bases between. CDR1 is SEHNR, CDR2 FQNEAQ, per germline (reference sequence). The CDR3 has 14 residues. In DNA form, the CDR3 reads TGTGCCAGCGGTATAGCGGCCACCGACAATGAGCAGTTCTTC. Amino acid sequence: CASGIAATDNEQFF.

This clone was seen repeatedly, ten times or more. The chain has TRBV2 and TRBJ1-1, with 9 bases fitting TRBD1. Germline CDR1 reads SNHLY; CDR2 reads FYNNEI. This CDR3 is 15 amino acids long. Trimming at V came to 3 bases and at J to 0 bases, leaving 2 bases not matched to a gene. Written as DNA, the CDR3 is TGTGCCAGCAGTGATCGGGACAGGGTGAACACTGAAGCTTTCTTT. It is translated as CASSDRDRVNTEAFF.

This rearrangement joins TRBV11-2 to TRBJ2-1, with a possible D match to TRBD2 (6 bases). Per germline, CDR1 SGHAT and CDR2 FQNNGV. V was pared by 5 bases and J by 2 bases, with 16 bases between. The length of the CDR3 is 16 residues. The CDR3 protein is CASSIRSSDTYNEQFF. The CDR3 bases are TGTGCCAGCAGCATCCGATCTAGCGATACCTACAATGAGCAGTTCTTC.

Note on this clone: Sequence at one end of the junction differs from germline and may be a read error. The chain employs TRBV7-7 and TRBJ1-1; D unclear. This CDR3 has 12 residues. Per the germline V gene, CDR1 is SSHAT and CDR2 is FNYEAQ (reference sequence). The CDR3 region is CASSFSGTEAFF. In DNA, the CDR3 is TGTGCTAGCAGCTTCTCTGGGACTGAAGCTTTCTTT.

CDR3 amino acids: CASSFQPRSYNEQFF. CDR3 nucleotide sequence: TGTGCCAGCAGCTTCCAGCCACGCTCCTACAATGAGCAGTTCTTC. The J gene is TRBJ2-1, the V gene TRBV5-4, with D uncertain. Per the germline V gene, CDR1 is SGHNT and CDR2 is YYREEE (reference sequence). V lost 2 bases to trimming and J lost 0 bases, with 9 bases between them. This CDR3 comprises 15 residues.

The chain carries TRBV28 and TRBJ2-7; D is unclear. The germline gives CDR1 MDHEN, CDR2 SYDVKM. CDR3 size: 14 residues. Trimming took 2 bases from V and 3 from J, leaving 11 bases between them. The CDR3 coding sequence is TGTGCCAGCAGTTTACAGGACCTTGTCTACGAGCAGTACTTC. Translating it yields CASSLQDLVYEQYF.

This chain uses TRBV6-1 with TRBJ2-1; 10 bases align to TRBD2. Germline CDR1 is MNHNS and CDR2 is SASEGT. The CDR3 spans 15 residues. V lost 2 bases, J lost 5 bases, and 3 bases stayed unmatched. Here the CDR3 DNA reads TGTGCCAGCAGTGAAACCGGGACTAGCGACAATGAGCAGTTCTTC. Amino acids: CASSETGTSDNEQFF.